The subject of this entry is one TCR beta chain. The antigen is not known. This entry is derived from a study of T-cell reconstitution after alpha-beta-depleted transplantation in children. Study-level findings and limits: By one year post-transplant, T-cell counts and diversity largely arose from T cells that were newly produced. The study traced high day-60 TCRbeta diversity in some patients to surviving recipient T cells and thymic progenitors.

A library of TCRbeta sequences, prepared with unique molecular identifiers, was generated. TCRdb independently ran MiXCR on the PCR reads; one entry per CDR3 protein. The sample lists a few hundred thousand distinct CDR3 sequences, approximately 30% occurring once. With 7 bases clipped from V and 5 bases from J, the junction kept 8 bases outside the gene matches. Germline V CDR1 and CDR2: SGHDT, YYEEEE. The CDR3 is made up of 13 amino acids. Sequencing used PBMCs, obtained before TCRalphabeta/CD19-depleted stem cell transplant. This chain uses TRBV5-6 with TRBJ2-7; 8 positions agree with TRBD1. The source of this sequence is a boy in the first two years of life with Wiskott-Aldrich syndrome, due to receive a stem cell transplant. The CDR3 bases are TGTGCCAGCGGGCGGACAGGGATCCACGAGCAGTACTTC. Translation gives CASGRTGIHEQYF.